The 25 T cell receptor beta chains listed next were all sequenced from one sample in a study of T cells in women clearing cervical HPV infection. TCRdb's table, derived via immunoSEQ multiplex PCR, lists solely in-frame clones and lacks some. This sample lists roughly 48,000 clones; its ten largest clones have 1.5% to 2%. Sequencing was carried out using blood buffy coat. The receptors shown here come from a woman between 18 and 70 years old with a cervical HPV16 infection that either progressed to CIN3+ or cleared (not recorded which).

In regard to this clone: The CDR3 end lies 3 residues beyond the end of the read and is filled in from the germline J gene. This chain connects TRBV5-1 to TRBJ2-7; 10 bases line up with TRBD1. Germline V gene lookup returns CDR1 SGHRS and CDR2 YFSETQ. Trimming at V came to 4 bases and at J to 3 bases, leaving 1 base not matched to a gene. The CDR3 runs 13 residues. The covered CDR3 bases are TGCGCCAGCAGCCGGGACAGGGGCTACGAG. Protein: CASSRDRGYE. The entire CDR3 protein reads CASSRDRGYEQYF. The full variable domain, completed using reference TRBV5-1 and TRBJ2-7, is KAGVTQTPRYLIKTRGQQVTLSCSPISGHRSVSWYQQTPGQGLQFLFEYFSETQRNKGNFPGRFSGRQFSNSRSEMNVSTLELGDSALYLCASSRDRGYEQYFGPGTRLTVT.

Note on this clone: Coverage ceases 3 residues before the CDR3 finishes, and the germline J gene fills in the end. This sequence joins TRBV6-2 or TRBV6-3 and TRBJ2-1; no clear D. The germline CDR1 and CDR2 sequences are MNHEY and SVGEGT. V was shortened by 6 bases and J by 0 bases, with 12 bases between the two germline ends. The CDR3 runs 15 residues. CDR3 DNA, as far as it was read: TGTGCCAGCAGAAACCCGGGTTTCTCCTACAATGAG. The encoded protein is CASRNPGFSYNE. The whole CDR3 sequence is CASRNPGFSYNEQFF.

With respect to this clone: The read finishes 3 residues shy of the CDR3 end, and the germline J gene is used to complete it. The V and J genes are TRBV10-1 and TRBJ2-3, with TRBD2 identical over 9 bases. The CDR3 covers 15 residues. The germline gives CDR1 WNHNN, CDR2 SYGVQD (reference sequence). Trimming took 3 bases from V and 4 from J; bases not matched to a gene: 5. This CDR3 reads CASSDFSGSPDTQYF. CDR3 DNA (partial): TGCGCCAGCAGTGATTTTAGCGGGAGTCCAGATACG.

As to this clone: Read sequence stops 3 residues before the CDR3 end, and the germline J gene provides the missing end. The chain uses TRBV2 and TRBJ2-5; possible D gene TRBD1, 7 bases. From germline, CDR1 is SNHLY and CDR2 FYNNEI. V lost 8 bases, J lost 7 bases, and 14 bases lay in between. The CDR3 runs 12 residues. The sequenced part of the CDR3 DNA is TGTGCCAGCTTATCCAGGGGGGCGACC. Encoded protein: CASLSRGAT. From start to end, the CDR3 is CASLSRGATQYF.

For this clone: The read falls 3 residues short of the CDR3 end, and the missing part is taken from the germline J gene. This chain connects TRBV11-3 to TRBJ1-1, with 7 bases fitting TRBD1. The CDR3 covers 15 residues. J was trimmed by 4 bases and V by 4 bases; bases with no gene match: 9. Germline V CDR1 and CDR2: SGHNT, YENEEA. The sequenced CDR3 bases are TGTGCCAGCAGCTCTTCGACAGGGTCGGGCACTGAA. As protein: CASSSSTGSGTE. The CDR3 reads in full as CASSSSTGSGTEAFF.

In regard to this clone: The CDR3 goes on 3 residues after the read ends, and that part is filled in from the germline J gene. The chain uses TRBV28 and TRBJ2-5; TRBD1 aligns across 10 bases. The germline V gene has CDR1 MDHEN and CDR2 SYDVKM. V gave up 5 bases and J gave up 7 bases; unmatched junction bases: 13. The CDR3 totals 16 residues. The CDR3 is CASSQTGTGERGTQYF. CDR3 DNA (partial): TGTGCCAGCAGTCAGACCGGGACAGGGGAGAGGGGGACC.

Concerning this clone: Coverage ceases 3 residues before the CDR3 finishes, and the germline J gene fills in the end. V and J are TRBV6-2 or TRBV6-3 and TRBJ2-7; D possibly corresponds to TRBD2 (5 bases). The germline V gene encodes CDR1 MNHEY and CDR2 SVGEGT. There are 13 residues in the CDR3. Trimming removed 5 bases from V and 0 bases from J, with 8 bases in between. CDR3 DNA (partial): TGTGCCAGCAGTCGGACTGGCTCCTACGAG. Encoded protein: CASSRTGSYE. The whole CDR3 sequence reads CASSRTGSYEQYF.

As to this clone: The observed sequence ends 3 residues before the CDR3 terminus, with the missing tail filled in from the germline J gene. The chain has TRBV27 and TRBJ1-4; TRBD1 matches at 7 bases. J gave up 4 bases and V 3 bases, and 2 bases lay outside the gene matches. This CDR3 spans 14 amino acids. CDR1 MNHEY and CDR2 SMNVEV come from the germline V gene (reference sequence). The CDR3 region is CASSFRDSNEKLFF. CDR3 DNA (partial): TGTGCCAGCAGTTTCCGGGACAGTAATGAAAAA.

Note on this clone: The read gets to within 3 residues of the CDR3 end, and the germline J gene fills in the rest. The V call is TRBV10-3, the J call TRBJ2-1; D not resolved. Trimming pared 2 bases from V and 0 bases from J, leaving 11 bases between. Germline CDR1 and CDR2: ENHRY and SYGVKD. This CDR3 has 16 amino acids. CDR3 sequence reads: CAISEVTDRSYNEQFF. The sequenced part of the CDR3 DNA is TGTGCCATCAGTGAGGTCACTGATCGCTCCTACAATGAG.

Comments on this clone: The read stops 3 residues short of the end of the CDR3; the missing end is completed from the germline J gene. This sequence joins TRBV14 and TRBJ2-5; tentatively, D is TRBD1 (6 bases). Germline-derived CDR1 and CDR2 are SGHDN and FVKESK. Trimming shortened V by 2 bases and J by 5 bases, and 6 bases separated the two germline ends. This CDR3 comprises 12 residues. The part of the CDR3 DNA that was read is TGTGCCAGCAGCCAACAGGGGGAGACC. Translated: CASSQQGET. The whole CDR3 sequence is CASSQQGETQYF.

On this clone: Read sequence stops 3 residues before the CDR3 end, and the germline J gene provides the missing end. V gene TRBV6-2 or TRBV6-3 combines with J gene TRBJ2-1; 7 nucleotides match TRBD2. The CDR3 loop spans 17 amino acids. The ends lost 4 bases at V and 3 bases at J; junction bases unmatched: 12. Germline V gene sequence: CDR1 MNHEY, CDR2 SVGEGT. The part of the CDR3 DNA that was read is TGTGCCAGCAGTTCCCTGGGCCTAGCGGAGGTCTACAATGAG. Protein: CASSSLGLAEVYNE. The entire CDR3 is CASSSLGLAEVYNEQFF.

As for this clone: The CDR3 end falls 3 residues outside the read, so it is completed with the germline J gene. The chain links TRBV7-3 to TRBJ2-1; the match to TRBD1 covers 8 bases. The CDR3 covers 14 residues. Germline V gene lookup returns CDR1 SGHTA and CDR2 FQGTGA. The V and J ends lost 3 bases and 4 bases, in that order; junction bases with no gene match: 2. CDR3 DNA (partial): TGTGCCAGCAGCTTGACAGGGGATTACAATGAG. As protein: CASSLTGDYNE. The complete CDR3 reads CASSLTGDYNEQFF.

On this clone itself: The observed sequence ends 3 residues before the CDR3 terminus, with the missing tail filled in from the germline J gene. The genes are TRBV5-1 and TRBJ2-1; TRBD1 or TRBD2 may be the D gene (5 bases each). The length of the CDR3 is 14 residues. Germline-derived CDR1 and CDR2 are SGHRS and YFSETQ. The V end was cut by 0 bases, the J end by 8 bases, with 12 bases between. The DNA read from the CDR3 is TGCGCCAGCAGCTTGGCAGGGAGTTGGGATGAG. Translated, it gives CASSLAGSWDE. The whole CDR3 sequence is CASSLAGSWDEQFF.

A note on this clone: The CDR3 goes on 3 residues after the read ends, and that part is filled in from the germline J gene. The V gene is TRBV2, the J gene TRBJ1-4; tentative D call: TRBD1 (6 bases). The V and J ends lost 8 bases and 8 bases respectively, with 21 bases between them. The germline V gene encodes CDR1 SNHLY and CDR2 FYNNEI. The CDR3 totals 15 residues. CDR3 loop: CASQTGSHGTEKLFF. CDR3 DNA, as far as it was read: TGTGCCAGCCAGACAGGCTCCCATGGTACGGAAAAA.

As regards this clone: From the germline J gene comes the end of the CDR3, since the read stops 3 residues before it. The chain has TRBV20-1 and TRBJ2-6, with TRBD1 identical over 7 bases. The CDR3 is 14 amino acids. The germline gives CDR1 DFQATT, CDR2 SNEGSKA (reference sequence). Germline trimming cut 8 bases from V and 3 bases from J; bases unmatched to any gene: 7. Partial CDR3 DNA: TGCAGTTTCCGAGGGGGCGGTGGGGCCAACGTC. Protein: CSFRGGGGANV. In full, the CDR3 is CSFRGGGGANVLTF.

The part of the CDR3 DNA that was read is TGTGCCAGCAGACGAGATCCGGGACAGCCCTACGAG. Protein product: CASRRDPGQPYE. In full, the CDR3 reads CASRRDPGQPYEQYF. This chain links TRBV2 with TRBJ2-7; the match to TRBD1 covers 7 bases. The CDR3 is cut off 3 residues early in the read; its end comes from the germline J gene. The trim removed 6 bases at V and 2 bases at J, leaving 10 bases unmatched. Germline CDR1 and CDR2: SNHLY and FYNNEI. The CDR3 is made up of 15 amino acids.

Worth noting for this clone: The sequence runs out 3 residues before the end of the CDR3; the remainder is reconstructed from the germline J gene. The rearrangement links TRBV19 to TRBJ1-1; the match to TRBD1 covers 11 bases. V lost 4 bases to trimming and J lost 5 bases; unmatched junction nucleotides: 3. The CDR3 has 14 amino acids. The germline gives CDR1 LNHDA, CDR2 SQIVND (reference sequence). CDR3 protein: CASSRGQGETEAFF. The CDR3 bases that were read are TGTGCCAGTAGTAGGGGACAGGGGGAAACTGAA.

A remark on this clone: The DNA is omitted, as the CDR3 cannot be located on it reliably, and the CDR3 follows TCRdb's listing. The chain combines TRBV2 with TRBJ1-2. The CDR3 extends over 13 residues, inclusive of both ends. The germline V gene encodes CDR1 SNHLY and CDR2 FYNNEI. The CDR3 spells CASSTSGNYGYTF.

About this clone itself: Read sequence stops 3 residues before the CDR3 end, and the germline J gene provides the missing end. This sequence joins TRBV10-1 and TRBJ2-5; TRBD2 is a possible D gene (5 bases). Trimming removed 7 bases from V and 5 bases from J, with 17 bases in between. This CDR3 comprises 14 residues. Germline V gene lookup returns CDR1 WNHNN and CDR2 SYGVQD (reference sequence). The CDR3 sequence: CASTLASPRETQYF. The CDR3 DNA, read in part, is TGCGCCAGCACATTAGCGAGCCCCAGGGAGACC.

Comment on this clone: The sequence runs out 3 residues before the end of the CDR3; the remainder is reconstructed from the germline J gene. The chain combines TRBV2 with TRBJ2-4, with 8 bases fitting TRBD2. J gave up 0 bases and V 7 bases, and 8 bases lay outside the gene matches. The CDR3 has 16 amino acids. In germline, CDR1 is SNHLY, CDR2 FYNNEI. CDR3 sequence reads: CASKAGGTIAKNIQYF. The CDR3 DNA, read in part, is TGTGCCAGCAAGGCGGGAGGTACCATAGCCAAAAACATT.

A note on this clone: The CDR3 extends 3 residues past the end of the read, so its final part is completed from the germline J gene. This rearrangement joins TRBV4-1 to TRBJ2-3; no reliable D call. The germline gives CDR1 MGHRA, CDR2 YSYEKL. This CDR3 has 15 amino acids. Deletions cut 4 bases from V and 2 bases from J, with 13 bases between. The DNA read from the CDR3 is TGCGCCAGCAGCCCCGGGTCACTGATCACAGATACG. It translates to CASSPGSLITDT. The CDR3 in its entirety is CASSPGSLITDTQYF.

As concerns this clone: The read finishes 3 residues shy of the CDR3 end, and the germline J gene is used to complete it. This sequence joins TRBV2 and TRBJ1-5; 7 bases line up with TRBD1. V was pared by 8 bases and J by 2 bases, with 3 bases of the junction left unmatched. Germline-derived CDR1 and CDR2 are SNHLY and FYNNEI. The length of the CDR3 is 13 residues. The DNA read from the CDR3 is TGTGCCAGCCGAACAGGGGGCAATCAGCCC. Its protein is CASRTGGNQP. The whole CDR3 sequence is CASRTGGNQPQHF.

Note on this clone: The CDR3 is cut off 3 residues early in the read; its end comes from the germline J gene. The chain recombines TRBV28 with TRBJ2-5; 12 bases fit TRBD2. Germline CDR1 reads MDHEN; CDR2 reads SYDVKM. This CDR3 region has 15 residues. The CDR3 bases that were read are TGTGCCAGCAGCCAGGGCGGACTAGCGGGGTCAACC. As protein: CASSQGGLAGST. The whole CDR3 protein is CASSQGGLAGSTQYF.

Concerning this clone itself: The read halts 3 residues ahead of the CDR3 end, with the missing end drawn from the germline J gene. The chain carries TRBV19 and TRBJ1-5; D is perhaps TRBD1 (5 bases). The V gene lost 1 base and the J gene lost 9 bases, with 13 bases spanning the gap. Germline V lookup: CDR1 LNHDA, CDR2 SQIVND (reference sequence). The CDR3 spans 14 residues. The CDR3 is CASSIAGTRAPQHF. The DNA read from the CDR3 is TGTGCCAGTAGTATAGCAGGGACTCGTGCGCCC. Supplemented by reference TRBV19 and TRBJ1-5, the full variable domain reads DGGITQSPKYLFRKEGQNVTLSCEQNLNHDAMYWYRQDPGQGLRLIYYSQIVNDFQKGDIAEGYSVSREKKESFPLTVTSAQKNPTAFYLCASSIAGTRAPQHFGDGTRLSIL.

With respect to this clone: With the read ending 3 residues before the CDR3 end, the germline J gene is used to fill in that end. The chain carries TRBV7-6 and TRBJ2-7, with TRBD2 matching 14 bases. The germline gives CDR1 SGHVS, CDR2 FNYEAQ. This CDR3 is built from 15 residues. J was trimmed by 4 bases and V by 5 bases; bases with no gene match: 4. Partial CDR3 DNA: TGTGCCAGCAGCATGACTAGCGGGAGGGTTTACGAG. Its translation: CASSMTSGRVYE. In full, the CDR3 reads CASSMTSGRVYEQYF.